A selection of T cell receptor beta chains follows, all from one sample in a study of T cell repertoires in aging, cancer and after chemotherapy. TCRdb itself ran the multiplex PCR reads through MiXCR, one entry per CDR3 protein. The repertoire holds around 7,800 distinct CDR3 sequences, with approximately 25% as singletons. The specimen was blood. All receptors derive from a human donor with a blood cancer. The CDR3 runs from the conserved cysteine through the conserved F or W. D genes are given only for firm matches. Clone size is shown for a subset of rows, as once, few, many or a class of expanded clone.

>TRBV5-6|TRBJ2-5|medium-sized|TRBD2
TGTGCCAGCAGCCCCCGGCGGCGGGGGGCCCAAGAGACCCAGTACTTC
CASSPRRRGAQETQYF
>TRBV6-5|TRBJ2-1|medium-sized|-
TGTGCCAGCAGAGAGGGCGGGGCTTACAATGAGCAGTTCTTC
CASREGGAYNEQFF
>TRBV5-5|TRBJ2-7|medium-sized|-
TGTGCCAGCAGCAACCATGTGGGCGAGCGGTACTTC
CASSNHVGERYF
>TRBV13|TRBJ2-7|-|-
TGTGCCAGCAGCCCCCGGGTTGGGGAAGCCAAGGCCTACGAGCAGTACTTC
CASSPRVGEAKAYEQYF
>TRBV11-2|TRBJ2-7|-|-
TGTGCCAGCAGCTTAATACGCGATTACGAGCAGTACTTC
CASSLIRDYEQYF
>TRBV5-1|TRBJ2-7|few|-
TGCGCCAGCAGCTTGAACTTAGGGCAGGTATCCTACGAGCAGTACTTC
CASSLNLGQVSYEQYF
>TRBV18|TRBJ1-2|medium-sized|TRBD1
TGTGCCAGCTCACCGCCCGGGACAGGGATCGGCTACACCTTC
CASSPPGTGIGYTF
>TRBV6-4|TRBJ2-2|medium-sized|-
TGTGCCAGCAGTGAACAAGAGGCGGGGGAGCTGTTTTTT
CASSEQEAGELFF
>TRBV18|TRBJ1-4|medium-sized|-
TGTGCCAGCTCACCACCGATTTCGACGGGCCATGAAAAACTGTTTTTT
CASSPPISTGHEKLFF
>TRBV7-7|TRBJ2-3|many|TRBD2
TGTGCCAGCAGCCTCCTAGCGGGGGCCGGCACAGATACGCAGTATTTT
CASSLLAGAGTDTQYF
>TRBV18|TRBJ1-2|-|-
TGTGCCAGCGCCTCCGACACCCCATTGGGGGGCTATGGCTACACCTTC
CASASDTPLGGYGYTF
>TRBV6-1|TRBJ2-7|few|-
TGTGCCAGCAGTGATTTATTTCGGGCCCGGCAACAGATACTCGAGCAGTACTTC
CASSDLFRARQQILEQYF
>TRBV20-1|TRBJ2-7|-|TRBD1
TGCAGGGCTGGGACAGGGGGATCCTACGAGCAGTACTTC
CRAGTGGSYEQYF
>TRBV19|TRBJ1-2|medium-sized|-
TGTGCCAGTAGCCTCAGGGATTTTTCCCCGAGCTATGGCTACACCTTC
CASSLRDFSPSYGYTF
>TRBV19|TRBJ1-1|many|-
TGTGCCAGTAGAGTTTCCGGGAGCACTGAAGCTTTCTTT
CASRVSGSTEAFF
>TRBV27|TRBJ2-7|many|TRBD2
TGTGCCAGCAGTTCGCTACTAGCGGATGGGACCTACGAGCAGTACTTC
CASSSLLADGTYEQYF
>TRBV29-1|TRBJ1-1|medium-sized|-
TGCAGCGTTGAAGATCCGGCGCGCACTGAAGCTTTCTTT
CSVEDPARTEAFF
>TRBV6-5|TRBJ1-1|-|-
TGTGCCAGCAGTGAACAGGGCCCCCCGAACACTGAAGCTTTCTTT
CASSEQGPPNTEAFF
>TRBV20-1|TRBJ2-7|-|-
TGCAGTGCTAGAGATGTGTCGGTCCCCTACGAGCAGTACTTC
CSARDVSVPYEQYF
>TRBV5-4|TRBJ2-5|medium-sized|-
TGTGCCAGCAGCAGAGAGGTCCAAGAGACCCAGTACTTC
CASSREVQETQYF
>TRBV5-5|TRBJ2-3|medium-sized|TRBD1
TGTGCCAGCAGCTCATACAGGGGCTCAGATACGCAGTATTTT
CASSSYRGSDTQYF
>TRBV11-1|TRBJ2-7|-|TRBD2
TGTGCCAGCAGCTCCCGACTAGCGGATACCTACGAGCAGTACTTC
CASSSRLADTYEQYF
>TRBV6-2/TRBV6-3|TRBJ2-7|-|TRBD1
TGTGCCAGCAGCTACCTTAGGGGGCCCCCCCCATACGAGCAGTACTTC
CASSYLRGPPPYEQYF
>TRBV30|TRBJ1-2|medium-sized|-
TGTGCCTGGAGTGAGGACAGCTACTATGGCTACACCTTC
CAWSEDSYYGYTF
>TRBV30|TRBJ1-3|many|-
TGTGCCTGGAGTGTATCCGAGCCTGGAAACACCATATATTTT
CAWSVSEPGNTIYF